A few counts support the clone carrying this T cell receptor beta chain. Its target is unknown. The data stem from a study of beta chain features in type 1 diabetes. Overall study findings and caveats: There was a moderate but significant shortening of TCRB CDR3s in all four CD4+ subsets of Type 1 diabetes patients. Patients showed naive, central memory and Treg TCRB repertoires that appeared more similar than those of healthy donors.

The CDR3 is 15 residues long. With 3 bases clipped from V and 2 bases from J, the junction kept 6 bases outside the gene matches. Germline CDR1 and CDR2: SGHVS and FQNEAQ. All of the isolated RNA was reverse transcribed, so expressed TCRB transcripts were sequenced. The assay was immunoSEQ multiplex PCR, and TCRdb's table has in-frame clones only and misses some. The sample has 350,000 to 450,000 clones; over 11% are singletons. The chain combines TRBV7-8 with TRBJ1-2, with 7 nucleotides matching TRBD1. The sample was naive CD4+ T cells from blood. This TCR derives from a man aged 25-45 years in good health. The CDR3 bases are TGTGCCAGCAGCTTTGCAGGGGGTGGCAACTATGGCTACACCTTC. Amino acid sequence: CASSFAGGGNYGYTF.